This T cell receptor (beta chain) appears in the sequencing data of a study of blood T cell repertoires in COVID-19. Study-wide context: There were acute and convalescent COVID-19 samples, and they came from the United States, Italy and Spain. T cells, B-cell-depleted T cells, or PBMCs supplied cDNA or gDNA.

Enrollment of patients from Seattle took place during active infection, with longitudinal follow-up. CDR1 is SGHRS, CDR2 YFSETQ, per germline. V was clipped by 1 base and J by 1 base; unmatched bases: 18. This CDR3 contains 20 residues. Study processing details: Scientists estimated how many nucleated cells there were by amplifying reference gene primers. Data came from immunoSEQ multiplex PCR; TCRdb stores just in-frame clones and leaves some out. The V and J calls and clone size come from that table; D and trimming were worked out from the DNA. The table lists about 170,000 clones, 85% to 90% of them singletons.

This clonotype was obtained from a woman over 75 with COVID-19, enrolled during active disease. The chain employs TRBV5-1 and TRBJ1-1, with 8 bases lining up with TRBD1. Source material: peripheral blood. This CDR3 reads CASSLITHSKPGQGNTEAFF. Here the CDR3 DNA reads TGCGCCAGCAGCTTGATCACACACTCGAAACCTGGACAGGGGAACACTGAAGCTTTCTTT.